What follows are 24 T cell receptor beta chains derived from one specimen sequenced in a study of tissue T cells after allogeneic stem cell transplantation (dated by TCRdb to between 2021 and 2022). Receptor amplification or capture employed the immunoSEQ multiplex PCR assay. The table was pulled from immuneACCESS by TCRdb, which kept in-frame rearrangements only. Such tables lose some clones; where checked, under half of the loss comes from unresolved V genes, and the rest has no known cause. This sample comprises approximately 45,000 clones, around 66% of them detected only once. The ten largest account for around 0.5% of the sample. Material: sorted cells pooled from one or two spleens. The receptors were gathered from a pool of C57BL/6 mice in good health.

A remark on this clone: Gene names follow the mouse nomenclature. The read ends 1 residue shy of where the CDR3 ends; the end is completed using the germline J gene. The sample contains more than one DNA sequence encoding this CDR3. The V and J genes are TRBV3 and TRBJ2-7; D possibly corresponds to TRBD1 (5 bases). V was clipped by 3 bases and J by 4 bases, with 7 bases between them. CDR3 size: 12 residues. CDR1 and CDR2 (germline): SNHLY, FYNGKV (reference sequence). Partial CDR3 DNA: TGTGCCAGCAGCTTGGACAAGTATGAACAGTAC. Amino acid sequence: CASSLDKYEQY. The complete CDR3 reads CASSLDKYEQYF.

In the case of this clone: Gene names are the mouse ones. The DNA read from the CDR3 is TGTGCCAGCAGCTTGGGAGAGACCGGGCAGCTCTAC. It encodes CASSLGETGQLY. The full CDR3 sequence reads CASSLGETGQLYF. This chain joins TRBV3 and TRBJ2-2; D is uncertain. The read ends 1 residue shy of where the CDR3 ends; the end is completed using the germline J gene. Trimming cost V 3 bases and J 5 bases, with 7 bases left between them. Germline loops: CDR1 SNHLY, CDR2 FYNGKV (reference sequence). CDR3 length: 13 residues.

For this clone: Genes and germline come from the mouse. The CDR3 end is not reached by the read, which stops 1 residue before it; the germline J gene fills it in. This chain links TRBV16 with TRBJ1-1; D is undetermined. The length of the CDR3 is 12 residues. Germline loops: CDR1 SGHSA, CDR2 FRNQAP. The germline V and J ends were trimmed by 6 bases and 0 bases, with 5 bases remaining between them. CDR3 bases read: TGTGCAAGCAGAGAATCAAACACAGAAGTCTTC. Its protein product is CASRESNTEVF. The full CDR3 protein is CASRESNTEVFF. Using reference TRBV16 and TRBJ1-1 for the parts outside the CDR3, the full variable domain is NAGVIQTPRHKVTGKGQEATLWCEPISGHSAVFWYRQTIVQGLEFLTYFRNQAPIDDSGMPKERFSAQMPNQSHSTLKIQSTQPQDSAVYLCASRESNTEVFFGKGTRLTVV.

In the case of this clone: Gene names and germline refer to mouse. The read stops 1 residue short of the end of the CDR3; the missing end is completed from the germline J gene. This chain uses TRBV13-1 with TRBJ2-4; D ambiguous. Germline CDR1 is NSHNY and CDR2 is SYGAGN. Trimming removed 0 bases at V and 1 base at J, with 6 bases between. The CDR3 has 14 residues. The CDR3 here is CASSDARGQNTLYF. CDR3 DNA, as far as it was read: TGTGCCAGCAGTGATGCAAGGGGTCAAAACACCTTGTAC.

As concerns this clone: The gene symbols are mouse symbols. The read ends 1 residue early relative to the CDR3; the germline J gene fills the gap. V gene TRBV13-1 combines with J gene TRBJ2-3; the match to TRBD1 covers 7 bases. Looked up from germline, CDR1 is NSHNY and CDR2 is SYGAGN. V shed 0 bases, J shed 1 base, and the junction held 2 bases outside the gene matches. The CDR3 covers 15 residues. The CDR3 DNA, read in part, is TGTGCCAGCAGTGATGCAGACAGGGGTGCAGAAACGCTGTAT. Translated, it gives CASSDADRGAETLY. The entire CDR3 protein is CASSDADRGAETLYF.

This clone turned up a few times. Mouse gene names apply. Read data end 1 residue before the CDR3 end; the end is taken from the germline J gene. The genes are TRBV13-3 and TRBJ2-7, with TRBD1 identical over 9 bases. Looked up from germline, CDR1 is NNHDY and CDR2 is SYVADS. CDR3 size: 13 residues. V was pared by 2 bases and J by 7 bases, with 4 bases of the junction left unmatched. The DNA read from the CDR3 is TGTGCCAGCAGTGAACAGGGGGCAAAGGAACAGTAC. It yields the protein CASSEQGAKEQY. The full CDR3 sequence reads CASSEQGAKEQYF.

For this clone: Gene names and germline match the mouse. The read terminates 1 residue ahead of where the CDR3 ends, so the germline J gene completes it. J is TRBJ2-1 and V is TRBV1, with D possibly matching TRBD1 (5 bases). Germline V CDR1 and CDR2: NSQYPW, LRSPGD (reference sequence). CDR3 size: 14 residues. Trimming shortened V by 3 bases and J by 3 bases, and 9 bases separated the two germline ends. The sequenced part of the CDR3 DNA is TGCACCTGCAGTGCCGACAGCCTCTATGCTGAGCAGTTC. Residues: CTCSADSLYAEQF. The CDR3 as a whole reads CTCSADSLYAEQFF.

Turning to this clone: Gene names refer to mouse genes. The CDR3 extends 1 residue past the end of the read, so its final part is completed from the germline J gene. The chain carries TRBV31 and TRBJ2-4; D perhaps matches TRBD1 (5 bases). The CDR3 contains 13 residues. CDR1 is GKSSPN and CDR2 is SITVG in the germline V gene. The V and J ends lost 0 bases and 2 bases respectively, with 6 bases between them. The DNA read from the CDR3 is TGTGCCTGGAGTCTAGGGGATCAAAACACCTTGTAC. Protein sequence: CAWSLGDQNTLY. The complete CDR3 reads CAWSLGDQNTLYF.

In regard to this clone: Germline and genes here are mouse. The sequenced part of the CDR3 DNA is TGCACCTGCAGTGCAGAACTGGGGGGCTATGCTGAGCAGTTC. Translated: CTCSAELGGYAEQF. From start to end, the CDR3 is CTCSAELGGYAEQFF. V usage is TRBV1 and J usage is TRBJ2-1; 9 nucleotides line up with TRBD2. The sequence runs out 1 residue before the end of the CDR3; the remainder is reconstructed from the germline J gene. The CDR3 is made up of 15 amino acids. V lost 0 bases, J lost 3 bases, and 0 bases stayed unmatched. CDR1 and CDR2 (germline): NSQYPW, LRSPGD (reference sequence).

Concerning this clone: Genes here carry mouse names. Read data end 1 residue before the CDR3 end; the end is taken from the germline J gene. The chain couples TRBV5 to TRBJ2-2; D gene ambiguous. V was trimmed by 5 bases and J by 2 bases, leaving 6 bases between them. Germline V gene sequence: CDR1 LGHNA, CDR2 YNLKQL (reference sequence). This CDR3 region has 13 residues. Partial CDR3 DNA: TGTGCCAGCAGCTCCGACAACACCGGGCAGCTCTAC. Translating gives CASSSDNTGQLY. The full CDR3 reads CASSSDNTGQLYF.

On this clone: The gene names here belong to mouse. The read finishes 1 residue shy of the CDR3 end, and the germline J gene is used to complete it. The chain combines TRBV1 with TRBJ2-2; TRBD2 aligns across 8 bases. V lost 3 bases and J lost 1; bases outside the gene matches: 4. The length of the CDR3 is 16 residues. Germline V lookup: CDR1 NSQYPW, CDR2 LRSPGD (reference sequence). CDR3 sequence reads: CTCSATGGRNTGQLYF. The DNA read from the CDR3 is TGCACCTGCAGTGCTACTGGGGGCCGAAACACCGGGCAGCTCTAC.

Notes on this clone: Genes here carry mouse names. CDR3 bases read: TGTGCCAGCAGCAGGGATGCTGAGCAGTTC. Residues: CASSRDAEQF. The whole CDR3 reads CASSRDAEQFF. The chain recombines TRBV3 with TRBJ2-1; D not certain. The CDR3 end falls 1 residue outside the read, so it is completed with the germline J gene. CDR3 length equals 11 residues. Trimming pared 5 bases from V and 5 bases from J, leaving 4 bases between. Germline assignment: CDR1 SNHLY and CDR2 FYNGKV (reference sequence).

A word on this clone: All gene names here are mouse names. The DNA ends 1 residue before the CDR3 does, and the rest of the CDR3 is filled in from the germline J gene. The chain links TRBV3 to TRBJ1-5; D perhaps matches TRBD1 (6 bases). CDR1 and CDR2 (germline): SNHLY, FYNGKV (reference sequence). V was shortened by 4 bases and J by 8 bases, with 9 bases between the two germline ends. CDR3 length: 12 residues. This chain's CDR3 is CASSSTGKAPLF. The sequenced CDR3 bases are TGTGCCAGCAGCTCCACAGGGAAGGCTCCGCTT.

About this clone itself: Gene and germline names: mouse. Read data end 1 residue before the CDR3 end; the end is taken from the germline J gene. The chain carries TRBV31 and TRBJ2-1; 7 positions agree with TRBD2. CDR1 is GKSSPN and CDR2 is SITVG in the germline V gene. V lost 7 bases to trimming and J lost 3 bases; unmatched junction nucleotides: 6. The CDR3 contains 13 residues. CDR3 DNA (partial): TGTGCCTACACTGGGGTCCTCTATGCTGAGCAGTTC. As protein: CAYTGVLYAEQF. The CDR3, in full, reads CAYTGVLYAEQFF.

Concerning this clone itself: Germline and genes here are mouse. The read terminates 1 residue ahead of where the CDR3 ends, so the germline J gene completes it. The chain joins TRBV20 to TRBJ2-5; 7 nucleotides match TRBD2. With 3 bases clipped from V and 2 bases from J, the junction kept 2 bases outside the gene matches. Germline V gene data show CDR1 as GFQATS and CDR2 as STVNSAI. The CDR3 has 13 amino acids. CDR3 DNA (partial): TGTGGTGCTAGACTGGGGTCCCAAGACACCCAGTAC. Translated, it gives CGARLGSQDTQY. The full CDR3 sequence reads CGARLGSQDTQYF.

Regarding this clone: The gene names here belong to mouse. The CDR3 is cut off 1 residue early in the read; its end comes from the germline J gene. This sequence joins TRBV4 and TRBJ1-3, with D hard to call. Trimming stripped 3 bases from V and 0 bases from J, with 6 bases between. CDR1 is LGHDT and CDR2 is YNNKQL in the germline V gene (reference sequence). The CDR3 runs to 14 residues. The CDR3 DNA, read in part, is TGTGCCAGCAGCTACACAGATTCTGGAAATACGCTCTAT. Protein: CASSYTDSGNTLY. In full, the CDR3 reads CASSYTDSGNTLYF.

Concerning this clone itself: Gene names denote mouse genes. Read coverage stops 1 residue before the CDR3 terminus; the germline J gene supplies the remainder. The gene calls are TRBV12-1 and TRBJ2-7; D may be TRBD1 (5 bases). V lost 3 bases to trimming and J lost 7 bases, with 6 bases between them. This CDR3 contains 10 residues. Looked up from germline, CDR1 is SGHSN and CDR2 is HYEKVE. CDR3 DNA, as far as it was read: TGTGCCAGCTCTTACAGGGAACAGTAC. It codes for CASSYREQY. The CDR3 in its entirety is CASSYREQYF. Full variable domain (rest looked up from reference TRBV12-1 and TRBJ2-7): DSGVVQSPRHIIKEKGGRSVLTCIPISGHSNVVWYQQTLGKELKFLIQHYEKVERDKGFLPSRFSVQQFDDYHSEMNMSALELEDSAMYFCASSYREQYFGPGTRLTVL.

On this clone: All gene names here are mouse names. CDR3 in amino acids: CASSAGLANSDYTF. CDR3 bases read: TGTGCCAGCAGTGCGGGACTCGCAAACTCCGACTACACC. The chain employs TRBV13-1 and TRBJ1-2, with a tentative D call TRBD1 (5 bases). The sequence runs out 1 residue before the end of the CDR3; the remainder is reconstructed from the germline J gene. The CDR3 runs to 14 residues. In germline, CDR1 is NSHNY, CDR2 SYGAGN. The V gene lost 3 bases and the J gene lost 0 bases, with 9 bases spanning the gap.

As for this clone: The gene names here belong to mouse. Read sequence stops 1 residue before the CDR3 end, and the germline J gene provides the missing end. V is TRBV24 and J is TRBJ2-4; 7 positions match TRBD2. CDR3 size: 16 residues. CDR1 and CDR2 (germline): KGHTA, FRNEEI. V lost 0 bases to trimming and J lost 0 bases; unmatched junction nucleotides: 3. The part of the CDR3 DNA that was read is TGTGCCAGCAGTCTGTACCTGGGGGTAAGTCAAAACACCTTGTAC. Amino acid sequence: CASSLYLGVSQNTLY. The full CDR3 reads CASSLYLGVSQNTLYF.

A word on this clone: The genes are named according to mouse. From the germline J gene comes the end of the CDR3, since the read stops 1 residue before it. The rearrangement joins TRBV13-1 to TRBJ1-2; possible D gene TRBD1, 6 bases. V lost 5 bases, J lost 1 base, and 9 bases lay in between. The CDR3 length is 13 residues. Germline V gene data show CDR1 as NSHNY and CDR2 as SYGAGN. The part of the CDR3 DNA that was read is TGTGCCAGCAGCTTGGACAGAAACTCCGACTACACC. This translates into CASSLDRNSDYT. The entire CDR3 reads CASSLDRNSDYTF.

For this clone: Mouse germline and gene names are used. Read sequence stops 1 residue before the CDR3 end, and the germline J gene provides the missing end. The chain is built from TRBV4 and TRBJ1-2; 8 nucleotides line up with TRBD1. The J segment lost 3 bases and the V segment lost 5 bases, leaving 8 bases of the junction unmatched. This CDR3 is 15 amino acids long. Germline V gene data show CDR1 as LGHDT and CDR2 as YNNKQL (reference sequence). The CDR3 is CASSPHRGEDSDYTF. CDR3 DNA (partial): TGTGCCAGCAGCCCTCACAGGGGGGAGGACTCCGACTACACC. Drawing the rest from reference TRBV4 and TRBJ1-2, the complete variable domain is ETAVFQTPNYHVTQVGNEVSFNCKQTLGHDTMYWYKQDSKKLLKIMFSYNNKQLIVNETVPRRFSPQSSDKAHLNLRIKSVEPEDSAVYLCASSPHRGEDSDYTFGSGTRLLVI.

With regard to this clone: Mouse names are used for the genes. Read data end 1 residue before the CDR3 end; the end is taken from the germline J gene. The chain combines TRBV15 with TRBJ1-1; possible D gene TRBD1, 5 bases. Germline V CDR1 and CDR2: SGHND, FRSKSL. The CDR3 consists of 15 residues. Deletions cut 0 bases from V and 1 base from J, with 9 bases between. CDR3 DNA (partial): TGTGCCAGCAGTTTAGCGGGGGGAGGGAACACAGAAGTCTTC. This translates into CASSLAGGGNTEVF. The whole CDR3 reads CASSLAGGGNTEVFF.

In the case of this clone: Gene names denote mouse genes. The CDR3 extends 1 residue past the end of the read, so its final part is completed from the germline J gene. This sequence joins TRBV14 and TRBJ1-1, with 7 bases that match TRBD1. The CDR3 length is 12 residues. CDR1 SGHDT and CDR2 FRDEAV come from the germline V gene. The J segment lost 6 bases and the V segment lost 2 bases, leaving 1 base of the junction unmatched. CDR3 DNA (partial): TGTGCCAGCAGTTTGAGGGGGCCAGAAGTCTTC. Residues: CASSLRGPEVF. The complete CDR3 protein is CASSLRGPEVFF. Combining the CDR3 with reference TRBV14 and TRBJ1-1 gives the whole variable domain EAGVTQSPRYAVLQEGQAVSFWCDPISGHDTLYWYQQPRDQGPQLLVYFRDEAVIDNSQLPSDRFSAVRPKGTNSTLKIQSAKQGDTATYLCASSLRGPEVFFGKGTRLTVV.

The table lists this clone with a few counts. These gene names are mouse names. Other DNA sequences within the sample encode an identical CDR3. The CDR3 sequence: CASGDAGDEQYF. Incomplete CDR3 DNA: TGTGCCAGCGGTGATGCTGGGGATGAACAGTAC. The rearrangement joins TRBV13-2 to TRBJ2-7, with D possibly being TRBD2 (6 bases). The CDR3 extends 1 residue past the end of the read, so its final part is completed from the germline J gene. The ends were cut back, 0 bases at V and 5 bases at J, with 6 bases in the middle. The CDR3 length is 12 residues. The germline V gene has CDR1 NNHNN and CDR2 SYGAGS (reference sequence).